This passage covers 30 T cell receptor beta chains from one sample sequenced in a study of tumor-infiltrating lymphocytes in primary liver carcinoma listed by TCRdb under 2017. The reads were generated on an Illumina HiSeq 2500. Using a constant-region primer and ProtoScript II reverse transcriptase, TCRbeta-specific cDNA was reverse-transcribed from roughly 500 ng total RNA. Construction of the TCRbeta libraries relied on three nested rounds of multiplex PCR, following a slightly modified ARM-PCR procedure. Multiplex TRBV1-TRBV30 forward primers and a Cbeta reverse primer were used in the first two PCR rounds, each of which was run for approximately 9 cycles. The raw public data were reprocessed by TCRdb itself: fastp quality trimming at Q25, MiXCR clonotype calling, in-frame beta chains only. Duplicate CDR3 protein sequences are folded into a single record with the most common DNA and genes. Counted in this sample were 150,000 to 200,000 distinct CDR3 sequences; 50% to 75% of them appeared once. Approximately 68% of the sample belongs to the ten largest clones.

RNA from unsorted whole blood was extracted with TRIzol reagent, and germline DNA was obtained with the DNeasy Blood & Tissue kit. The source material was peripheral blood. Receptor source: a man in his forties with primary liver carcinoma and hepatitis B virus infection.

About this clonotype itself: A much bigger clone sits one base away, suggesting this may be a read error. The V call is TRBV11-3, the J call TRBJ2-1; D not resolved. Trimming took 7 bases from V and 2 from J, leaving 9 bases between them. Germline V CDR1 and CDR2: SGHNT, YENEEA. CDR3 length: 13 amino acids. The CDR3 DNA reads TGTGCCAGCATTACTGGACCCTACAATGAGCAGTTCTTC. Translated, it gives CASITGPYNEQFF.

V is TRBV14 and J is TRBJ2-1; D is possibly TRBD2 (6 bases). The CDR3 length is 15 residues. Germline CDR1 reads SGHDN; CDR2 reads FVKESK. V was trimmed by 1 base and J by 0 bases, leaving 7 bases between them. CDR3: CASSQVRGSYNEQFF. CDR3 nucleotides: TGTGCCAGCAGCCAAGTGCGGGGCTCCTACAATGAGCAGTTCTTC.

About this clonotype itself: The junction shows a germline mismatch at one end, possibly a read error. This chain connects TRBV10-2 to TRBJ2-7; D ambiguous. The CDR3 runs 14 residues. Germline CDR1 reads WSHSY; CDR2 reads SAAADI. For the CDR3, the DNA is TGCGCCAGCAGTGAGTCCTCTCTCGTCTACGAGCAATACTTC. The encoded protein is CASSESSLVYEQYF.

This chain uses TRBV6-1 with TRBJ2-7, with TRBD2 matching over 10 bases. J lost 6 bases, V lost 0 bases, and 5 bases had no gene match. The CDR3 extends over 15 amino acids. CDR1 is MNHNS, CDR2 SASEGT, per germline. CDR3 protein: CASSEAVSGGAEQYF. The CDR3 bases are TGTGCCAGCAGTGAAGCGGTAAGCGGGGGGGCCGAGCAGTACTTC.

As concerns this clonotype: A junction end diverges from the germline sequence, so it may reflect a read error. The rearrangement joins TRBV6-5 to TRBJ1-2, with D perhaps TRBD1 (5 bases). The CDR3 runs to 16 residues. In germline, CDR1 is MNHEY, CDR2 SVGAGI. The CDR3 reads CANSRFAQGKNTGYTF. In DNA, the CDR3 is TGCGCCAACAGCCGCTTTGCTCAGGGAAAAAATACCGGCTACACCTTC.

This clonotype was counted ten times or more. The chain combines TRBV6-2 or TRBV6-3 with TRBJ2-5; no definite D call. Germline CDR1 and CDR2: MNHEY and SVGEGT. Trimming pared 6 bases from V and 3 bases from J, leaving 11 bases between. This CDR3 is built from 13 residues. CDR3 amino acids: CASRPTVEETQYF. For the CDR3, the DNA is TGTGCCAGCAGGCCGACTGTTGAAGAGACCCAGTACTTC.

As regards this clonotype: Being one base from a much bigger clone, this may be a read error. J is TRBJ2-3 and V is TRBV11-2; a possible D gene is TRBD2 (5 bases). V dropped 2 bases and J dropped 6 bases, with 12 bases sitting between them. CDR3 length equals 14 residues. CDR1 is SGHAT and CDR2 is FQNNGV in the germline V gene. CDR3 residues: CASSLNSWEDTQYF. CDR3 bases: TGTGCCAGCAGCTTAAATTCGTGGGAGGATACGCAGTATTTT.

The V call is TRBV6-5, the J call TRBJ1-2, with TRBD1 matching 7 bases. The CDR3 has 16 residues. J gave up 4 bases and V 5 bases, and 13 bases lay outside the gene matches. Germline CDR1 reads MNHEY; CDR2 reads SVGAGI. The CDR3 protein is CASSTNTQGGGYGYTF. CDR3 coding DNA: TGTGCCAGCAGTACCAACACTCAGGGGGGGGGCTATGGCTACACCTTC.

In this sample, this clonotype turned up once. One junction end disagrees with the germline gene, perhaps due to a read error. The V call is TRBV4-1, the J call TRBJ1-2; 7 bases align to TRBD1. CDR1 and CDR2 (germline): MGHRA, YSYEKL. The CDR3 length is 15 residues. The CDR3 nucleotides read TGCGCCAGCAGCCCGAGCGAGGGGGCGAGCTATGGCTACACATTC. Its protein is CASSPSEGASYGYTF.

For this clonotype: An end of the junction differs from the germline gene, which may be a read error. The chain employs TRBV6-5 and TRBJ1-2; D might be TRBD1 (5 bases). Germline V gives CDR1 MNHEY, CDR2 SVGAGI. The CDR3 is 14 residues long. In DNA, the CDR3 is TGTGCCAGCACTAAACGGGACCGGGCCTATGGCTACATCTTC. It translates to CASTKRDRAYGYIF.

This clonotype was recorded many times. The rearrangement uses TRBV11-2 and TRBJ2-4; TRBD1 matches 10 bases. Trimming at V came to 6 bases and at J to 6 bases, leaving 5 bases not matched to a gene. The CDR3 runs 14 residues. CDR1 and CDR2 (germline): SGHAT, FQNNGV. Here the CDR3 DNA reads TGTGCCAGCAGAGGGGGACAGGGGATAAACATTCAGTACTTC. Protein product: CASRGGQGINIQYF.

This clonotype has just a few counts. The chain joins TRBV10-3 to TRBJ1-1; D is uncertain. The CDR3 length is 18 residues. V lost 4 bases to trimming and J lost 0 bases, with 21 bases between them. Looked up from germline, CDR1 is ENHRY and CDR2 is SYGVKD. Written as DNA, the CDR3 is TGTGCCATCAGTGCAGACCCGGGCCCCACCCCCATGAACACTGAAGCTTTCTTT. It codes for CAISADPGPTPMNTEAFF.

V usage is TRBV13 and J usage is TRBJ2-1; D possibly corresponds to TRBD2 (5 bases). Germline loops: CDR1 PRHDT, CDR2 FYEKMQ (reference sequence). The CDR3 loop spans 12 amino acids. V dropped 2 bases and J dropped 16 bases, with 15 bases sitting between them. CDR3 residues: CASSLLGGERFF. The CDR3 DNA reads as TGTGCCAGCAGCTTATTAGGAGGTGAGCGATTCTTC.

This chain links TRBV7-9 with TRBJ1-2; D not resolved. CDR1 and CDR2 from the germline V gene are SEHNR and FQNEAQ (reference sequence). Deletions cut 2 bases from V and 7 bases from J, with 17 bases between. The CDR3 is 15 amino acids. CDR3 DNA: TGTGCCAGCAGCTTACTCTCGGGCTCCGAGGGTGGCTACACCTTC. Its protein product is CASSLLSGSEGGYTF.

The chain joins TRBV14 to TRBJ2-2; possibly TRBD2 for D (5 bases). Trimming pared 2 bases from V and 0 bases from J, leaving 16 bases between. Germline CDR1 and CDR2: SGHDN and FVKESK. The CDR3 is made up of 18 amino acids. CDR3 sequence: CASSQLQTEAANTGELFF. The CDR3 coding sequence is TGTGCCAGCAGCCAACTACAAACGGAGGCCGCGAACACCGGGGAGCTGTTTTTT. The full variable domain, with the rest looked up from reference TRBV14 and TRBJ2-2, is EAGVTQFPSHSVIEKGQTVTLRCDPISGHDNLYWYRRVMGKEIKFLLHFVKESKQDESGMPNNRFLAERTGGTYSTLKVQPAELEDSGVYFCASSQLQTEAANTGELFFGEGSRLTVL.

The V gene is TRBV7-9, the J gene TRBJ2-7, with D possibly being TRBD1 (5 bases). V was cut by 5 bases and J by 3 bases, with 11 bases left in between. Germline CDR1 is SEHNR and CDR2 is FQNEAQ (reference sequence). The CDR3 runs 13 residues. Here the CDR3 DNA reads TGTGCCAGCAGCCCTAGACAGTTCTACGAGCAGTACTTC. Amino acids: CASSPRQFYEQYF.

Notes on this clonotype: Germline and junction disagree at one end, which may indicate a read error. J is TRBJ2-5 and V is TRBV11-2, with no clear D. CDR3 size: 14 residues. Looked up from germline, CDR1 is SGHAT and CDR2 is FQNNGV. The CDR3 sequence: CDSSLEVLQGTQYF. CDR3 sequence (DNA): TGTGACAGCAGCTTAGAGGTTCTTCAAGGGACCCAGTACTTC.

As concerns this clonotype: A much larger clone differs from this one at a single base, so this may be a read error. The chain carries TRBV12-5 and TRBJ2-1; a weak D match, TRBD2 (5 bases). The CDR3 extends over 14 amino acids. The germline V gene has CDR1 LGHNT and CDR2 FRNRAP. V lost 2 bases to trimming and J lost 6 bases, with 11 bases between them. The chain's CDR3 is CASGLTGWFNEQFF. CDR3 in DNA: TGTGCTAGTGGTTTGACGGGATGGTTCAATGAGCAGTTCTTC.

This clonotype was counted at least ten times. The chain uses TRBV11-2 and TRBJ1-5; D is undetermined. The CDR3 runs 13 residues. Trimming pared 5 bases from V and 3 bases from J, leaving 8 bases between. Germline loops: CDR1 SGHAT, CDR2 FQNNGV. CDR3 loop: CASSRNYNQPQHF. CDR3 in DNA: TGTGCCAGCAGCCGTAATTACAATCAGCCCCAGCATTTT.

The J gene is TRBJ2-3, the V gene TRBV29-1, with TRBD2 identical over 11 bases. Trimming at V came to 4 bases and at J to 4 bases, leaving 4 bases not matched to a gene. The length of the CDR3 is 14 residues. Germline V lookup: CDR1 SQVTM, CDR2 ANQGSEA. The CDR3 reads CSVGTSGLPDTQYF. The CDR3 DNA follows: TGCAGCGTTGGGACTAGCGGGTTACCAGATACGCAGTATTTT.

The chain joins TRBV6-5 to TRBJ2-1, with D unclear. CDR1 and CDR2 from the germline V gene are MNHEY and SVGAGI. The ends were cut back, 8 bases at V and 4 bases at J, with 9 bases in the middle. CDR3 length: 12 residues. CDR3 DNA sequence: TGTGCCAGCTCGGCGACGTACAATGAGCAGTTCTTC. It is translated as CASSATYNEQFF.

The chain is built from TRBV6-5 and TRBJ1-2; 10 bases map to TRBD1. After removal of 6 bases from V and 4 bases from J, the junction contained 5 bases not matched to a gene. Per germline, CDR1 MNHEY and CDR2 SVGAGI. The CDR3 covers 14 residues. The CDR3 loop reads CASSWTGGGYGYTF. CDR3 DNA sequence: TGTGCCAGCAGCTGGACAGGGGGAGGCTATGGCTACACCTTC.

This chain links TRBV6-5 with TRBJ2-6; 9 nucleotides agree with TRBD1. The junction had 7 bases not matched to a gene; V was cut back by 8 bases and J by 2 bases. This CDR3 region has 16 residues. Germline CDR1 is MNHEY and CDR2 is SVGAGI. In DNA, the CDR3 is TGTGCCAGCGGGCTAACAGGGGGCCCTGGGGCCAACGTCCTGACTTTC. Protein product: CASGLTGGPGANVLTF.

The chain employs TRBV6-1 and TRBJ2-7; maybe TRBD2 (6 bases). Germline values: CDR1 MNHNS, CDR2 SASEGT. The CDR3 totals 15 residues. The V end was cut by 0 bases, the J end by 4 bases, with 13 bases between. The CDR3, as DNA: TGTGCCAGCAGTGAAGCAGGAGGGAGGAGGTACGAGCAGTACTTC. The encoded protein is CASSEAGGRRYEQYF.

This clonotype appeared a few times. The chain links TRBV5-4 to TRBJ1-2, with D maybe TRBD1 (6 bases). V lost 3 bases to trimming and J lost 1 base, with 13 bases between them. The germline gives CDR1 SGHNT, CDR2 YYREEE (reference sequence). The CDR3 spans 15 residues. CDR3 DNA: TGTGCCAGCAGCTCGATCAGGGGAGATAACTATGGCTACACCTTC. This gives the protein CASSSIRGDNYGYTF.

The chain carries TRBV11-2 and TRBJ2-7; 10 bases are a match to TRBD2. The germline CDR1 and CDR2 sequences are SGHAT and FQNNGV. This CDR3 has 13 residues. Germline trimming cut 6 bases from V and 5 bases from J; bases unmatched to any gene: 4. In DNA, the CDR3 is TGTGCCAGCAGAGGTCTAGCGGGAGACGAGCAGTACTTC. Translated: CASRGLAGDEQYF.

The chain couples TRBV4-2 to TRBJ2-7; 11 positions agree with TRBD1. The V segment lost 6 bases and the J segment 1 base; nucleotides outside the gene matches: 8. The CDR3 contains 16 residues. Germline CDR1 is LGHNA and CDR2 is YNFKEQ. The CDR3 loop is CASSGGQGAVSYEQYF. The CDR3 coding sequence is TGTGCCAGCAGTGGAGGACAGGGGGCGGTTTCCTACGAGCAGTACTTC.

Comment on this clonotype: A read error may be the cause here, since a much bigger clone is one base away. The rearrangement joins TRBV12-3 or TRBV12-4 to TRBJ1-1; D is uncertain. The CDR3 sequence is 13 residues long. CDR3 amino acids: CASSLNSLTEASF. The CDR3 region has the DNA TGTGCCAGCAGTTTAAATTCTCTCACTGAAGCTTCCTTT.

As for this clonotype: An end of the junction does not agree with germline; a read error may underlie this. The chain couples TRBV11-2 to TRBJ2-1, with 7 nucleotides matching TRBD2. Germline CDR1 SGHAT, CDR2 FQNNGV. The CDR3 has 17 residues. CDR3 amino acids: CASSPSLASGVYNEQLF. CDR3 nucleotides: TGTGCCAGCAGCCCTTCTTTGGCTAGCGGAGTTTACAATGAGCAGCTCTTC.

Here the CDR3 DNA reads TGTGCCAGCAGTTTAGGGCAGGGCCCCACCTATGGCTACACCTTC. This sequence encodes CASSLGQGPTYGYTF. The chain couples TRBV12-3 or TRBV12-4 to TRBJ1-2; tentative D call: TRBD1 (5 bases). Trimming shortened V by 1 base and J by 4 bases, and 13 bases separated the two germline ends. CDR3 length: 15 amino acids.